This record concerns one T cell receptor (beta chain) sequence. Its antigen is undetermined. This entry is derived from a study of cytomegalovirus exposure and HLA in healthy donors. Study-wide findings and caveats: Later analysis demonstrated an association between a missense DCLRE1C variant and TCR beta V- and J-gene trimming. Generally TCR sequences proved uncommon, though certain public TCRs appeared in numerous donors. Analysis was performed later, and it showed HLA-associated TCR beta chains to be more clonally expanded than equally common others.

Germline CDR1 is MNHEY and CDR2 is SMNVEV (reference sequence). CDR3 size: 12 residues. The PCR ran on 60 Vbeta and 13 Jbeta primers. Per the original methods: In a later analysis, of around 83 million unique beta chains, about 11 million appeared in at least two donors. Method: immunoSEQ multiplex PCR; TCRdb's copy keeps in-frame clones and lacks some. V, J and clone size reflect that table, while D and trimming were determined from the DNA. Of 100,000 to 150,000 clones in the sample, 81% were seen once. This chain connects TRBV27 to TRBJ2-5; weak D call: TRBD2 (5 bases). The end of the DNA aligns better with TRBJ2-7, so the J call may be wrong. The origin of this receptor is a woman aged 40 to 50 in good health and CMV-seropositive. Sequences were obtained from PBMCs. The CDR3, as DNA: TGTGCCAGCGGACTTACCTCCTACGAGCAGTACTTC. Its protein is CASGLTSYEQYF.